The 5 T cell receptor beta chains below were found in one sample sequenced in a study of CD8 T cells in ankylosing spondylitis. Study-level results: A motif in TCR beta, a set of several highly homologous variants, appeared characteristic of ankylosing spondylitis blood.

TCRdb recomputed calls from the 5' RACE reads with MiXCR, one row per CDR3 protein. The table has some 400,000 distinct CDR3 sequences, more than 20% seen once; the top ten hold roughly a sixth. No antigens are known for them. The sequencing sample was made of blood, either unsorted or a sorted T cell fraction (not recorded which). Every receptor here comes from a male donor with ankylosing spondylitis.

The CDR3 nucleotides are TGTGCCAGCAGCCCTCGGACTGGGGGGACCCAGTACTTC. It is translated as CASSPRTGGTQYF. V and J are TRBV12-3 or TRBV12-4 and TRBJ2-5, with D possibly being TRBD1 or TRBD2 (5 bases each). V gave up 6 bases and J gave up 7 bases, with 15 bases separating them. CDR3 length: 13 residues.

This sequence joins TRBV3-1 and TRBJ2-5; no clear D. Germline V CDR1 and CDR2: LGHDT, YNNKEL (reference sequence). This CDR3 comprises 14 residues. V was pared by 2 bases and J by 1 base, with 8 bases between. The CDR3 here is CASSQRGSQETQYF. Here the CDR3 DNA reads TGTGCCAGCAGCCAACGAGGCTCCCAAGAGACCCAGTACTTC.

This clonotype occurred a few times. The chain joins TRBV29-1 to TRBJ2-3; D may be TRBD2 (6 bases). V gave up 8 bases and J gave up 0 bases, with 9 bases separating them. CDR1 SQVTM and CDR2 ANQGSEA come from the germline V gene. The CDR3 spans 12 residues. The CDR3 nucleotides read TGCAGCTCCGGACTAAGCACAGATACGCAGTATTTT. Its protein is CSSGLSTDTQYF.

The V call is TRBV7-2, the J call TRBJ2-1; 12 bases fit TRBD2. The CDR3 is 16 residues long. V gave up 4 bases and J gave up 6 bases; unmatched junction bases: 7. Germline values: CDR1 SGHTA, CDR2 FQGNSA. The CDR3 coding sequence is TGTGCCAGCAGCTCCCGACTAGCGGGAGAGAGCAATGAGCAGTTCTTC. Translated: CASSSRLAGESNEQFF. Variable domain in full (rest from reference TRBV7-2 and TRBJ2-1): GAGVSQSPSNKVTEKGKDVELRCDPISGHTALYWYRQSLGQGLEFLIYFQGNSAPDKSGLPSDRFSAERTGGSVSTLTIQRTQQEDSAVYLCASSSRLAGESNEQFFGPGTRLTVL.

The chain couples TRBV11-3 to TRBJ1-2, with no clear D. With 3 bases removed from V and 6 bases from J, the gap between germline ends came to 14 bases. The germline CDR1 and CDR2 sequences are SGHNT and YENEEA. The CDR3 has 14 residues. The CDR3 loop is CASSFGSHGDGYTF. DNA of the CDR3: TGTGCCAGCAGCTTCGGGTCTCACGGGGATGGCTACACCTTC.